The clone carrying this T cell receptor beta chain was seen a single time. Its antigen is not known. Some clones are missing from TCRdb's copy, which holds only in-frame ones; the method was immunoSEQ multiplex PCR. The sample lists about 49,000 clones, 85% seen once, with around a quarter in the top ten. The sample is drawn from a study of radiotherapy plus CTLA-4 blockade in lung cancer. Study as a whole: With 30% to 40% of patients having disease control, objective responses were seen in less than 20%.

Points from the study as a whole: Dynamics of early blood T cell clones, together with interferon-beta, were reportedly the best predictors of response.

Germline values: CDR1 LGHNA, CDR2 YSLEER. CDR3 length: 15 residues. V was clipped by 4 bases and J by 0 bases, with 13 bases between them. The chain links TRBV4-3 to TRBJ2-7, with D possibly matching TRBD1 (6 bases). This specimen consisted of peripheral blood, obtained from a patient treated with radiotherapy plus ipilimumab. The receptor was derived from a human donor with non-small cell lung cancer whose response to radiotherapy plus ipilimumab could not be evaluated. DNA of the CDR3: TGCGCCAGCAGCCTACTCTCGGACAGCTCCTACGAGCAGTACTTC. It translates to CASSLLSDSSYEQYF.